This T cell receptor (beta chain) was captured by sequencing in a study of control samples from healthy donors and cancer patients. The data were produced by immunoSEQ multiplex PCR, yet TCRdb's version contains in-frame clones alone and is incomplete. The sample holds 150,000 or so clones, roughly 89% seen once. Comment on this clone: A junction boundary mismatches the germline segment, possibly from a read error.

The origin of this receptor is a young man in good health. Source material: blood.

The CDR3 here is CASSLRVEQEIQYF. CDR3 bases: TGTGCCAGCAGCTTACGGGTTGAACAAGAGATCCAGTACTTC. V and J are TRBV11-2 and TRBJ2-5, with unresolved D. There are 14 residues in the CDR3. CDR1 SGHAT and CDR2 FQNNGV come from the germline V gene.